This T cell receptor beta chain was recovered during a study of blood T cell repertoires in COVID-19. Study as a whole: Italy, Spain and the United States were the sources of the convalescent and acute COVID-19 samples. PBMCs, B-cell-depleted T cells, or T cells were the source of the cDNA or gDNA that made up the material.

Study processing details: Reference gene primer amplification gave nucleated cell count estimates. Repertoires were generated with immunoSEQ multiplex PCR, while TCRdb's copy carries only in-frame clones and drops some. The V and J calls and clone size are taken from that table; D and trimming were inferred from the DNA. Of 150,000 to 200,000 clones listed, about 82% were seen once; the top ten hold about 5%. The CDR3 sequence is 14 residues long. Germline V gene lookup returns CDR1 LGHDT and CDR2 YNNKEL (reference sequence). The germline V and J ends were trimmed by 4 bases and 9 bases, with 16 bases remaining between them.

The sequenced sample was peripheral blood. The receptor was derived from a woman aged 25 to 45 with acute or convalescent COVID-19. V usage is TRBV3-1 (or the pseudogene TRBV3-2) and J usage is TRBJ2-1; TRBD2 might be the D (6 bases). The CDR3 nucleotides are TGTGCCAGCAGCCCACTGGGGGGAACGGTTGAGCAGTTCTTC. The encoded protein is CASSPLGGTVEQFF.